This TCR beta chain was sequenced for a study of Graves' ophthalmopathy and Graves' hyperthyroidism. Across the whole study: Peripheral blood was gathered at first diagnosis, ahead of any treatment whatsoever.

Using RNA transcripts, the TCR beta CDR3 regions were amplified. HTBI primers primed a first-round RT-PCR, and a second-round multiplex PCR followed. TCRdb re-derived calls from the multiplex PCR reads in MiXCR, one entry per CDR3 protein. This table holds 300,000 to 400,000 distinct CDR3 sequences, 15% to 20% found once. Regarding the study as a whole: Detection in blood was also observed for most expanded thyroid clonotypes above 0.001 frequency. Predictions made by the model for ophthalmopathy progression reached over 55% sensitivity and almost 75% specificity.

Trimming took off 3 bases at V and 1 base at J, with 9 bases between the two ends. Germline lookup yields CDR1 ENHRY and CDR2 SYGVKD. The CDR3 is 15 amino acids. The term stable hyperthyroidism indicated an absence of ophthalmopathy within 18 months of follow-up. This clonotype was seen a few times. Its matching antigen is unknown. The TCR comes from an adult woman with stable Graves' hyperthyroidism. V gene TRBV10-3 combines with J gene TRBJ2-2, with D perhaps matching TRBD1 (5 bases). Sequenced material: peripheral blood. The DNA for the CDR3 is TGTGCCATCAGTGAAGGGGCACGGAACACCGGGGAGCTGTTTTTT. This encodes CAISEGARNTGELFF.